This T cell receptor (beta chain) was documented in a study of cytomegalovirus exposure and HLA in healthy donors. Clones were read by immunoSEQ multiplex PCR, and TCRdb kept only the in-frame ones, dropping some. Here the sample spans 80,000 to 100,000 clones, around 85% being singletons. General study points: Most TCRs appeared rarely, but some public TCRs recurred in many donors.

About this clone itself: Antigen specificity is unknown.

This CDR3 is built from 15 residues. The V gene's germline CDR1 is MDHEN and CDR2 SYDVKM. J lost 7 bases, V lost 5 bases, and 12 bases had no gene match. The receptor comes from a woman younger than 45 in good health and CMV-seronegative. The chain links TRBV28 to TRBJ1-2, with 8 bases aligning to TRBD1. Sample: PBMCs. The CDR3 is CASSRRTGTFSGYTF. In DNA form, the CDR3 reads TGTGCCAGCAGTCGCCGGACAGGGACTTTCTCTGGCTACACCTTC.